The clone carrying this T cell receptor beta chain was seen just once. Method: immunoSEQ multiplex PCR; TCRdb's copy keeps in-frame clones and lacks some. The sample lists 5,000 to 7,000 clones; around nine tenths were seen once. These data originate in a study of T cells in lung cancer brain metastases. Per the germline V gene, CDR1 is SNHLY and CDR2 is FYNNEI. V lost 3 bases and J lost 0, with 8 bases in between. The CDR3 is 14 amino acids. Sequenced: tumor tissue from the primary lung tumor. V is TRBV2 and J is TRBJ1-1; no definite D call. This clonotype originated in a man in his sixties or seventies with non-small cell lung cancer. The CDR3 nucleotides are TGTGCCAGCAGTGATTGGGTGTTGAACACTGAAGCTTTCTTT. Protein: CASSDWVLNTEAFF.